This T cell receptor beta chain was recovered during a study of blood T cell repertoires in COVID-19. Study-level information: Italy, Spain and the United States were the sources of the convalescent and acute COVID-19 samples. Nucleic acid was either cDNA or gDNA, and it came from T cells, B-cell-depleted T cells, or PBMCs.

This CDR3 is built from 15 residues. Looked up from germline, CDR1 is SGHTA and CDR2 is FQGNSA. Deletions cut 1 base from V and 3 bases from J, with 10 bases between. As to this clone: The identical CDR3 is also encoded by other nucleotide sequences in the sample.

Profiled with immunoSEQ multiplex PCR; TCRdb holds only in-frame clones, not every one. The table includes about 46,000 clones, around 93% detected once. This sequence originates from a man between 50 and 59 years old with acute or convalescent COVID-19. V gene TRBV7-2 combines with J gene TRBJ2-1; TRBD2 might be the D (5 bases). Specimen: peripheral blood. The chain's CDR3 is CASSLERGDYNEQFF. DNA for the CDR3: TGTGCCAGCAGCTTAGAACGGGGAGACTACAATGAGCAGTTCTTC.